The present TCR beta chain was sequenced within a study of siplizumab effects on memory and regulatory T cells. The protocol was immunoSEQ multiplex PCR, while the TCRdb copy is restricted to in-frame clones and leaves out a portion. The repertoire holds around 100,000 clones, with more than 90% as singletons. The CDR3 is made up of 14 amino acids. V lost 5 bases and J lost 5; bases outside the gene matches: 8. CDR1 and CDR2 from the germline V gene are SNHLY and FYNNEI. The sequenced sample consisted of CD4+ T cells sorted from blood. The sequence derives from a human donor in good health. The chain links TRBV2 to TRBJ1-1, with 7 positions matching TRBD1. DNA of the CDR3: TGTGCCAGCAGTCGTACAGGGGCGAGTACTGAAGCTTTCTTT. Protein product: CASSRTGASTEAFF.